Each of the 9 T cell receptor beta chains below was sequenced from the same sample in a study of graft-versus-host responses after intestinal transplantation. Libraries were prepared by immunoSEQ multiplex PCR; TCRdb keeps only in-frame clonotypes and omits some of them. The data hold just over 40,000 clones, with 85% to 95% observed a single time. For these TCRs, the target antigens are not known. The material sequenced was unstimulated CD8+ T cells sorted from spleen or lymph node cells, taken before transplant. All receptors come from a human donor who was the organ donor for an intestinal transplant.

The chain employs TRBV7-3 and TRBJ2-5, with 13 bases lining up with TRBD2. The J call may be wrong; the DNA end is better matched by TRBJ2-7. From germline, CDR1 is SGHTA and CDR2 FQGTGA. The CDR3 is 14 amino acids. DNA for the CDR3: TGTGCCAGCAGCTCAGGACTAGCGGGGGACGAGCAGTACTTC. Protein product: CASSSGLAGDEQYF.

V gene TRBV7-2 combines with J gene TRBJ1-2, with 9 bases lining up with TRBD1. This CDR3 is built from 15 residues. Germline assignment: CDR1 SGHTA and CDR2 FQGNSA. Trimming removed 5 bases from V and 7 bases from J; junction bases left unmatched: 11. The chain's CDR3 is CASSTRTQGASGYTF. The CDR3 DNA reads TGTGCCAGCAGCACCCGAACACAGGGGGCGAGTGGCTACACCTTC.

The chain combines TRBV5-6 with TRBJ2-5; D is perhaps TRBD1 (6 bases). Per germline, CDR1 SGHDT and CDR2 YYEEEE. Between the trimmed V and J ends, which lost 2 bases and 1 base, there was a span of 9 bases. The CDR3 is 14 residues long. CDR3 sequence (DNA): TGTGCCAGCAGCTTACTGGACAGCCAAGAGACCCAGTACTTC. The encoded protein is CASSLLDSQETQYF.

The chain carries TRBV9 and TRBJ2-1; 9 positions match TRBD2. J was trimmed by 6 bases and V by 0 bases; bases with no gene match: 7. Germline CDR1 and CDR2: SGDLS and YYNGEE. The CDR3 contains 16 residues. CDR3 nucleotide sequence: TGTGCCAGCAGCGTAGAGGGGCTAGCGGGGCCCAATGAGCAGTTCTTC. Its translation: CASSVEGLAGPNEQFF.

The rearrangement joins TRBV4-1 to TRBJ2-7; D might be TRBD2 (6 bases). CDR3 length: 12 residues. Deletions cut 0 bases from V and 6 bases from J, with 6 bases between. Germline lookup yields CDR1 MGHRA and CDR2 YSYEKL. The CDR3 loop is CASSQDGGEQYF. CDR3 in DNA: TGCGCCAGCAGCCAAGACGGGGGCGAGCAGTACTTC.

This clone was recorded only once. This chain joins TRBV27 and TRBJ2-1; the match to TRBD1 covers 7 bases. Per the germline V gene, CDR1 is MNHEY and CDR2 is SMNVEV (reference sequence). The CDR3 length is 15 residues. Losses at the gene ends were 5 bases for V and 4 bases for J; bases not matched to a gene: 8. The CDR3 sequence is CASSLIRDSYNEQFF. The CDR3 DNA is TGTGCCAGCAGTCTTATTAGGGACAGTTACAATGAGCAGTTCTTC.

The V gene is TRBV15, the J gene TRBJ1-5; a possible D gene is TRBD1 (5 bases). The CDR3 runs to 13 residues. V lost 7 bases and J lost 5, with 12 bases in between. The germline CDR1 and CDR2 sequences are LNHNV and YYDKDF (reference sequence). The CDR3 spells CATTTKGHQPQHF. The CDR3 DNA is TGTGCCACCACCACCAAGGGGCATCAGCCCCAGCATTTT.

The count of this clone is one. An end of the junction differs from the germline gene, which may be a read error. V usage is TRBV7-7 and J usage is TRBJ2-7; D unresolved. The germline V gene has CDR1 SSHAT and CDR2 FNYEAQ (reference sequence). This CDR3 contains 16 residues. In nucleotides, the CDR3 is TGTGCTAGCAGCTTATATCCCCACAGTCCTACCTACGAGCAGTACTTC. This sequence encodes CASSLYPHSPTYEQYF.

V is TRBV15 and J is TRBJ1-1; D not certain. V lost 2 bases and J lost 0, with 7 bases in between. Looked up from germline, CDR1 is LNHNV and CDR2 is YYDKDF (reference sequence). CDR3 size: 14 residues. As DNA, the CDR3 is TGTGCCACCAGCAGACGGGCCATGAACACTGAAGCTTTCTTT. Amino acid sequence: CATSRRAMNTEAFF.